The clone carrying this TCR beta chain has a count of ten or more. The hyperthyroidism was newly diagnosed and had lasted under 2 months; the patients were aged 18 to 65. Exclusion of patients followed from uncontrolled infection, other autoimmune disease, pregnancy or lactation. Diagnosing involved the use of clinical symptoms, serum thyroxine and TRAb, thyroid ultrasound and orbital computed tomography. This sample is part of a study of T cells in Graves' hyperthyroidism and ophthalmopathy. Study information: Peripheral blood was obtained at initial diagnosis, preceding any treatment.

There were TCR beta CDR3 regions amplified from RNA transcripts. HTBI primers were employed in a first-round RT-PCR of the TCR CDR3. TCRdb used MiXCR to reprocess the multiplex PCR reads, holding one entry per CDR3 protein. The sample has a few hundred thousand distinct CDR3 sequences; roughly 15% are singletons. The V gene's germline CDR1 is SQVTM and CDR2 ANQGSEA. This CDR3 comprises 19 residues. The V and J ends lost 0 bases and 0 bases, in that order; junction bases with no gene match: 12. The chain joins TRBV29-1 to TRBJ2-3; 10 nucleotides agree with TRBD1. The TCR sequence derives from a woman aged 40-49 years with Graves' hyperthyroidism that later progressed to Graves' ophthalmopathy. The sequencing sample was made of blood. The CDR3, as DNA: TGCAGCGTTGAAGACCTCCGGGACAGGGGCCGCCAAAGCACAGATACGCAGTATTTT. Amino acids: CSVEDLRDRGRQSTDTQYF.